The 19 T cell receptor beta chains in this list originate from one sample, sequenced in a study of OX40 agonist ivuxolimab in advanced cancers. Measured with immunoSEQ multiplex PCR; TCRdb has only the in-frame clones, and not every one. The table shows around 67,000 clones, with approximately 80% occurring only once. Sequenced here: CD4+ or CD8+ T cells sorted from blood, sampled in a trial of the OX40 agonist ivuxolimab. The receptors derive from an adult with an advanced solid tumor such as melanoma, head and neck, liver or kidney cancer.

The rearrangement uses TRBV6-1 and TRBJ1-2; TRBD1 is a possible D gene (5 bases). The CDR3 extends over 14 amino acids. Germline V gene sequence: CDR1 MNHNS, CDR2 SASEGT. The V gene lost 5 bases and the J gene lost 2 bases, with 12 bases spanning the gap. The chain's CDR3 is CASSRADRNYGYTF. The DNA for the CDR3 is TGTGCCAGCAGTCGGGCCGACAGAAACTATGGCTACACCTTC.

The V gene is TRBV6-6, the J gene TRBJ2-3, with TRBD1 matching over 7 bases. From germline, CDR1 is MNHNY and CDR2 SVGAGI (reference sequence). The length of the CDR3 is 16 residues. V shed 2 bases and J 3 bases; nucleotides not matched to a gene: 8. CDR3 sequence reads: CASSYGTGVSTDTQYF. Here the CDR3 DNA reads TGTGCCAGCAGTTACGGCACAGGGGTTTCGACAGATACGCAGTATTTT.

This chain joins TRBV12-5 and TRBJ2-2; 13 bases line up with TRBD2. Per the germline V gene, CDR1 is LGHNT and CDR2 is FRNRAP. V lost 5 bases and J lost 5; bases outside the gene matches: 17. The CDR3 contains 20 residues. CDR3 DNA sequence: TGTGCTAGTGGTCCCGGTTACAACCTACTAGCGGGAGGGATTACCGGGGAGCTGTTTTTT. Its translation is CASGPGYNLLAGGITGELFF.

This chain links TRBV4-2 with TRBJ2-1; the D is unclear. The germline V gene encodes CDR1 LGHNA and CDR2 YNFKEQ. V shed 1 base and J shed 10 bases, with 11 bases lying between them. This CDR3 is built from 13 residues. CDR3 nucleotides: TGTGCCAGCAGCCAAGTAGGAGTTCGGGAGCAGTTCTTC. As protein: CASSQVGVREQFF.

This chain's CDR3 is CASSIRQGASPLHF. CDR3 DNA: TGCGCCAGCAGCATTCGACAGGGGGCTTCACCCCTCCACTTT. The rearrangement links TRBV5-1 to TRBJ1-6, with TRBD1 matching over 10 bases. Germline trimming cut 4 bases from V and 9 bases from J; bases unmatched to any gene: 4. CDR3 length: 14 residues. The V gene's germline CDR1 is SGHRS and CDR2 YFSETQ.

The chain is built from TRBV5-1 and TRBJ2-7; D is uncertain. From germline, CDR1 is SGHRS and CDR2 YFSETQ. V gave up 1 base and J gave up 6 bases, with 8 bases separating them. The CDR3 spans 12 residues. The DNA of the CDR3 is TGCGCCAGCAGCTTGTCTTTAAGCGAGCAGTACTTC. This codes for CASSLSLSEQYF.

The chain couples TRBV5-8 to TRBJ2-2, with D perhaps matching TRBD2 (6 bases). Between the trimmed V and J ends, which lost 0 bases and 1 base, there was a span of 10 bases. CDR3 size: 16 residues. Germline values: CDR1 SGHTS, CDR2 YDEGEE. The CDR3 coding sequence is TGTGCCAGCAGCTTGGTTATTAGCGGGAACACCGGGGAGCTGTTTTTT. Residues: CASSLVISGNTGELFF. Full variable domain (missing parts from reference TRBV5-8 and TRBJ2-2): EAGVTQSPTHLIKTRGQQATLRCSPISGHTSVYWYQQALGLGLQFLLWYDEGEERNRGNFPPRFSGRQFPNYSSELNVNALELEDSALYLCASSLVISGNTGELFFGEGSRLTVL.

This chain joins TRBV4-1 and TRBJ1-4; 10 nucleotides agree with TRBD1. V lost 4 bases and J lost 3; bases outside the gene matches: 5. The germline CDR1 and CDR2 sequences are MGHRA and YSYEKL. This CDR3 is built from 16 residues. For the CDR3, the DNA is TGCGCCAGCAGCCTCGGACAGGGGGAATCTAATGAAAAACTGTTTTTT. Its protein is CASSLGQGESNEKLFF.

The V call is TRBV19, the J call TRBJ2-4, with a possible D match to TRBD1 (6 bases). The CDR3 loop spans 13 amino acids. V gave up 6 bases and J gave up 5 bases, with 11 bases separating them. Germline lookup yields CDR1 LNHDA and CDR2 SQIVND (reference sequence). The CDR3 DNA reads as TGTGCCAGTAGAGACAGGATTCAAAACATTCAGTACTTC. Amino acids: CASRDRIQNIQYF.

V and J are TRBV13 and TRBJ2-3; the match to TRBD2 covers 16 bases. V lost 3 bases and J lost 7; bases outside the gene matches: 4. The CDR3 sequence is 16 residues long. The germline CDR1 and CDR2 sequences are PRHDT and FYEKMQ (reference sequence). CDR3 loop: CASSLRGLAGGNTQYF. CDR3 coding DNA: TGTGCCAGCAGCTTGAGGGGACTAGCGGGGGGGAATACGCAGTATTTT.

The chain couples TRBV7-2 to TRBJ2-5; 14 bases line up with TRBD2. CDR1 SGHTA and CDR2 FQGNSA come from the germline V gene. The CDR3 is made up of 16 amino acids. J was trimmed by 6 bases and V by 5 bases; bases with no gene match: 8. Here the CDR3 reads CASSLGTSGRLKTQYF. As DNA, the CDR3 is TGTGCCAGCAGCCTTGGGACTAGCGGGAGATTAAAGACCCAGTACTTC.

The CDR3 sequence: CASSALERMAFF. In DNA form, the CDR3 reads TGTGCCAGCAGTGCACTCGAGAGGATGGCTTTCTTT. The gene calls are TRBV6-1 and TRBJ1-1; D gene ambiguous. This CDR3 spans 12 amino acids. Trimming took off 4 bases at V and 11 bases at J, with 14 bases between the two ends. The germline V gene encodes CDR1 MNHNS and CDR2 SASEGT.

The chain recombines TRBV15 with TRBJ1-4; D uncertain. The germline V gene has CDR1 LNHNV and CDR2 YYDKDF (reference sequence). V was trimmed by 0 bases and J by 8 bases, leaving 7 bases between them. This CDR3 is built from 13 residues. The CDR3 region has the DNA TGTGCCACCAGCAGAGATCCTCGGGAAAAACTGTTTTTT. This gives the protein CATSRDPREKLFF.

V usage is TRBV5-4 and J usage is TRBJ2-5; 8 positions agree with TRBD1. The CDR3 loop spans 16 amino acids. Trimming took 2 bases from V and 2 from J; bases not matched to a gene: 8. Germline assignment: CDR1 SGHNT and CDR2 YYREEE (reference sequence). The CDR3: CASSFDGTGRQETQYF. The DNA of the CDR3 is TGTGCCAGCAGCTTTGACGGGACAGGCAGACAAGAGACCCAGTACTTC.

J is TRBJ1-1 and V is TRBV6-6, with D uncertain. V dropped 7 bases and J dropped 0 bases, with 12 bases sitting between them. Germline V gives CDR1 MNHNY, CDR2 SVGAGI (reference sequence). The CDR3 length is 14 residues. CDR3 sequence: CASIEGRLNTEAFF. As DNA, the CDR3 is TGTGCCAGCATCGAAGGACGGTTGAACACTGAAGCTTTCTTT.

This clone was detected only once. The CDR3 sequence: CSVQTGGGRGYTF. CDR3 coding DNA: TGCAGCGTCCAGACAGGGGGCGGCCGTGGCTACACCTTC. The genes are TRBV29-1 and TRBJ1-2, with 10 bases aligning to TRBD1. The CDR3 has 13 amino acids. Trimming removed 6 bases from V and 7 bases from J; junction bases left unmatched: 8. Per the germline V gene, CDR1 is SQVTM and CDR2 is ANQGSEA.

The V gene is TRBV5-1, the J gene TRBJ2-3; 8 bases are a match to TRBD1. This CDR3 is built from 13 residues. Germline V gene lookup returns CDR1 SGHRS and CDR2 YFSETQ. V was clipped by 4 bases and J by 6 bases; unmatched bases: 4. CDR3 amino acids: CASSDQGADTQYF. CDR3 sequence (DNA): TGCGCCAGCAGCGACCAGGGGGCTGATACGCAGTATTTT.

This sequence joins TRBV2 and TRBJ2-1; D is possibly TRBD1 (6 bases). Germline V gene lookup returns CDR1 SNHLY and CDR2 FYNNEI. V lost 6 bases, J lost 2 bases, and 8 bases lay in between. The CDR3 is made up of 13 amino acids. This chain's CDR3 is CASRRDTYNEQFF. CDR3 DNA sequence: TGTGCCAGCAGGAGGGACACCTACAATGAGCAGTTCTTC.

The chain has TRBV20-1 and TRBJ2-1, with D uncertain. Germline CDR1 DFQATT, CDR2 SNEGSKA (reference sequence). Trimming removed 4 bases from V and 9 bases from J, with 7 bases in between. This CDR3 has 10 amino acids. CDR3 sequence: CSAIFGEQFF. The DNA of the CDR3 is TGCAGTGCTATTTTTGGTGAGCAGTTCTTC.